This T cell receptor (beta chain) came from a study of naive and memory T cell subsets. CD4 T cells were positively selected, then CD8 T cells from the CD4-negative fraction. This clonotype has ten or more counts. No antigen is known for it. This CDR3 spans 15 amino acids. V lost 0 bases and J 5 bases, leaving 9 bases between the germline ends. The germline V gene encodes CDR1 SGHKS and CDR2 YYEKEE (reference sequence). Two oligonucleotides, mixed equimolar, formed the beta constant-region primer covering TRBC1 and TRBC2. The ligated cDNA underwent four PCR rounds using SP2 and nested alpha and beta constant-region primers. TCRdb re-derived calls from the UMI-ligation and nested PCR reads in MiXCR, one entry per CDR3 protein. The table shows some 80,000 distinct CDR3 sequences, with around 9% occurring only once. Study findings and constraints: Expression changes during T cell differentiation may affect RNA-based TCR counts. Especially in CD8 cells, naive repertoires contained a few larger clonotypes, possibly CD45RA-re-expressing memory cells. In naive cells, over 90% of TCR sequences were seen only once.

This TCR was sampled from a human donor in good health. The chain employs TRBV5-5 and TRBJ2-6; tentatively, D is TRBD2 (5 bases). Sequenced input: naive CD8+ T cells from blood. CDR3 protein: CASSLELGRANVLTF. The CDR3 nucleotides read TGTGCCAGCAGCTTGGAACTAGGTCGGGCCAACGTCCTGACTTTC.